Each of the 23 T cell receptor beta chains below was sequenced from the same sample in a study of blood T cell repertoires in COVID-19. Assay used: immunoSEQ multiplex PCR; TCRdb lists only in-frame clones, some missing. The sample lists around 260,000 clones; roughly 90% were seen once. Material: peripheral blood. All receptors come from a man aged 60 to 75 who had recovered from COVID-19.

The V and J genes are TRBV4-2 and TRBJ2-1; TRBD2 matches at 14 bases. The CDR3 is 16 amino acids. V trimming: 0 bases; J trimming: 5 bases; junction bases outside the gene matches: 0. The V gene's germline CDR1 is LGHNA and CDR2 YNFKEQ. The CDR3 reads CASSQEGLAGDNEQFF. The CDR3 nucleotides are TGTGCCAGCAGCCAAGAGGGACTAGCGGGGGACAATGAGCAGTTCTTC.

The V call is TRBV7-9, the J call TRBJ2-7; 8 bases line up with TRBD2. Trimming took 7 bases from V and 2 from J; bases not matched to a gene: 13. The CDR3 totals 16 residues. Germline CDR1 and CDR2: SEHNR and FQNEAQ (reference sequence). CDR3 loop: CASIESGGSNPYEQYF. The CDR3 DNA is TGTGCCAGCATCGAGTCGGGAGGGAGTAACCCCTACGAGCAGTACTTC.

This clone has more than one count but fewer than ten. The chain is built from TRBV7-3 and TRBJ2-5, with 9 bases that match TRBD1. CDR1 is SGHTA and CDR2 is FQGTGA in the germline V gene. The CDR3 is 13 residues long. Unmatched junction bases numbered 2, after V lost 4 bases and J lost 5 bases. The CDR3 sequence is CASSSDRGETQYF. The CDR3 coding sequence is TGTGCCAGCAGCTCGGACAGGGGTGAGACCCAGTACTTC.

In this sample, this clone turned up a few times. The chain recombines TRBV29-1 with TRBJ1-1; possibly TRBD1 for D (5 bases). The CDR3 runs 10 residues. With 7 bases removed from V and 8 bases from J, the gap between germline ends came to 11 bases. The germline CDR1 and CDR2 sequences are SQVTM and ANQGSEA. CDR3 coding DNA: TGCAGCGGAGGGGAGGCCGAAGCTTTCTTT. As protein: CSGGEAEAFF. Combining the CDR3 with reference TRBV29-1 and TRBJ1-1 gives the whole variable domain SAVISQKPSRDICQRGTSLTIQCQVDSQVTMMFWYRQQPGQSLTLIATANQGSEATYESGFVIDKFPISRPNLTFSTLTVSNMSPEDSSIYLCSGGEAEAFFGQGTRLTVV.

This clone came up once. The chain joins TRBV5-6 to TRBJ2-7, with 8 bases lining up with TRBD1. V dropped 4 bases and J dropped 5; count of bases not matched to a gene: 5. The CDR3 length is 13 residues. Looked up from germline, CDR1 is SGHDT and CDR2 is YYEEEE. DNA for the CDR3: TGTGCCAGCAGCCGGACAGGGACCAACGAGCAGTACTTC. Encoded protein: CASSRTGTNEQYF.

The V and J genes are TRBV9 and TRBJ2-5; 10 bases line up with TRBD2. The CDR3 loop spans 17 amino acids. J lost 5 bases, V lost 1 base, and 11 bases had no gene match. From germline, CDR1 is SGDLS and CDR2 YYNGEE. In nucleotides, the CDR3 is TGTGCCAGCAGCGTATTGGGACTAGCGTCAGCGGGGGAGACCCAGTACTTC. This encodes CASSVLGLASAGETQYF.

The V gene is TRBV27, the J gene TRBJ2-7, with 9 nucleotides matching TRBD2. CDR1 MNHEY and CDR2 SMNVEV come from the germline V gene (reference sequence). The CDR3 contains 15 residues. The junction had 5 bases not matched to a gene; V was cut back by 2 bases and J by 3 bases. This chain's CDR3 is CASSLGAGGGYEQYF. CDR3 sequence (DNA): TGTGCCAGCAGTTTAGGGGCGGGGGGGGGCTACGAGCAGTACTTC.

The chain uses TRBV11-2 and TRBJ2-5; 9 bases match TRBD1. J was trimmed by 7 bases and V by 5 bases; bases with no gene match: 8. This CDR3 has 14 amino acids. CDR1 and CDR2 from the germline V gene are SGHAT and FQNNGV. The DNA for the CDR3 is TGTGCCAGCAGCCGGGACAGGGTTTCTTGGACCCAGTACTTC. Its translation: CASSRDRVSWTQYF.

The CDR3 sequence is CASTHATGGAYEQYF. The CDR3 DNA reads TGTGCCAGCACCCACGCGACAGGGGGAGCCTACGAGCAGTACTTC. The chain joins TRBV6-5 to TRBJ2-7, with 9 bases identical to TRBD1. From germline, CDR1 is MNHEY and CDR2 SVGAGI. The CDR3 loop spans 15 amino acids. The V segment lost 7 bases and the J segment 2 bases; nucleotides outside the gene matches: 9.

The J gene is TRBJ2-7, the V gene TRBV18; the D gene is possibly TRBD1 (5 bases). The CDR3 spans 15 residues. CDR1 is KGHSH and CDR2 is LQKENI in the germline V gene. The V and J ends lost 0 bases and 2 bases respectively, with 11 bases between them. The CDR3 coding sequence is TGTGCCAGCTCACCACCTACGACAGCTACCTACGAGCAGTACTTC. Translation gives CASSPPTTATYEQYF.

The chain recombines TRBV18 with TRBJ2-6, with 7 bases aligning to TRBD1. The CDR3 has 17 residues. The ends lost 2 bases at V and 0 bases at J; junction bases unmatched: 4. Germline CDR1 reads KGHSH; CDR2 reads LQKENI. The CDR3 nucleotides read TGTGCCAGCTCACCATCGGCAGGGGGCTCTGGGGCCAACGTCCTGACTTTC. This gives the protein CASSPSAGGSGANVLTF.

This rearrangement joins TRBV21-1 to TRBJ1-6; TRBD1 reflects the table's D call only, with no check against the DNA. TRBV21-1 is noted as a pseudogene. The CDR3 runs 19 residues. The CDR3 here is CASSKPGQGVFWYNSPLHF. CDR3 bases: TGTGCCAGCAGCAAGCCGGGACAGGGCGTTTTCTGGTATAATTCACCCCTCCACTTT.

This clone was seen once. V usage is TRBV12-3 or TRBV12-4 and J usage is TRBJ2-1, with D possibly matching TRBD2 (6 bases). CDR3 length equals 13 residues. The V gene lost 7 bases and the J gene lost 7 bases, with 14 bases spanning the gap. The CDR3 nucleotides read TGTGCCAGCACGTTGCGGGGCCAAAATGAGCAGTTCTTC. It specifies CASTLRGQNEQFF.

The rearrangement uses TRBV12-3 or TRBV12-4 and TRBJ1-2; 8 bases are a match to TRBD1. V trimming: 5 bases; J trimming: 8 bases; junction bases outside the gene matches: 4. The CDR3 extends over 12 amino acids. Here the CDR3 DNA reads TGTGCCAGCAGTGGACAGGGCATCGGCTACACCTTC. It is translated as CASSGQGIGYTF.

The chain carries TRBV11-1 and TRBJ2-7, with D possibly matching TRBD2 (6 bases). The length of the CDR3 is 15 residues. Trimming cost V 5 bases and J 7 bases, with 21 bases left between them. Germline V gene data show CDR1 as SGHAT and CDR2 as FQDESV (reference sequence). The CDR3 DNA reads TGTGCCAGCAGCCAACCCGGAGGGGTGGTTGTGGAGCAGTACTTC. Residues: CASSQPGGVVVEQYF.

The chain is built from TRBV3-1 (or the pseudogene TRBV3-2) and TRBJ2-3, with a weak D call TRBD2 (7 bases). CDR1 is LGHDT, CDR2 YNNKEL, per germline (reference sequence). V lost 1 base to trimming and J lost 3 bases, with 14 bases between them. The CDR3 sequence is 16 residues long. CDR3 coding DNA: TGTGCCAGCAGCCAAGGGTCCGGGGGGCGTACAGATACGCAGTATTTT. It encodes CASSQGSGGRTDTQYF.

This sequence joins TRBV2 and TRBJ2-1, with 8 bases fitting TRBD1. Germline V gene data show CDR1 as SNHLY and CDR2 as FYNNEI. The V and J ends lost 5 bases and 0 bases, in that order; junction bases with no gene match: 6. This CDR3 is 16 amino acids long. The CDR3 loop is CASSRQGIPSYNEQFF. The CDR3 DNA is TGTGCCAGCAGTAGACAGGGGATCCCCTCCTACAATGAGCAGTTCTTC.

The chain recombines TRBV6-2 or TRBV6-3 with TRBJ2-7; 10 positions agree with TRBD1. Germline CDR1 MNHEY, CDR2 SVGEGT. V gave up 6 bases and J gave up 2 bases; unmatched junction bases: 7. The CDR3 spans 15 residues. CDR3 sequence reads: CASSRGQGQPYEQYF. For the CDR3, the DNA is TGTGCCAGCAGCCGGGGACAGGGGCAACCCTACGAGCAGTACTTC.

The V gene is TRBV5-1, the J gene TRBJ2-1, with TRBD1 identical over 7 bases. This CDR3 region has 15 residues. V lost 3 bases, J lost 2 bases, and 5 bases stayed unmatched. Germline V gene data show CDR1 as SGHRS and CDR2 as YFSETQ. CDR3 nucleotide sequence: TGCGCCAGCAGCTCAAGACAGGGTCCCTACAATGAGCAGTTCTTC. Translated: CASSSRQGPYNEQFF.

V usage is TRBV5-1 and J usage is TRBJ1-1; D is unresolved. V was cut by 7 bases and J by 7 bases, with 14 bases left in between. Germline assignment: CDR1 SGHRS and CDR2 YFSETQ. The length of the CDR3 is 12 residues. DNA of the CDR3: TGCGCCAGCCAGATGGAGGTGGGTGAAGCTTTCTTT. It codes for CASQMEVGEAFF. Full variable domain (remainder filled in from reference TRBV5-1 and TRBJ1-1): KAGVTQTPRYLIKTRGQQVTLSCSPISGHRSVSWYQQTPGQGLQFLFEYFSETQRNKGNFPGRFSGRQFSNSRSEMNVSTLELGDSALYLCASQMEVGEAFFGQGTRLTVV.

This rearrangement joins TRBV9 to TRBJ1-1; the D is unclear. This CDR3 has 13 amino acids. Germline CDR1 is SGDLS and CDR2 is YYNGEE. V was clipped by 2 bases and J by 4 bases, with 9 bases between them. In DNA form, the CDR3 reads TGTGCCAGCAGCGTGAGGAGCGGCACTGAAGCTTTCTTT. Translation: CASSVRSGTEAFF.

The rearrangement links TRBV21-1 to TRBJ2-7; the table's D call of TRBD1 was not tested on the DNA. TRBV21-1 is listed as a pseudogene. The CDR3 is 17 residues long. The CDR3 is CASSKEGGEARWDEQYF. Here the CDR3 DNA reads TGTGCCAGCAGCAAAGAAGGGGGTGAGGCTAGATGGGACGAGCAGTACTTC.

The rearrangement joins TRBV7-9 to TRBJ2-7, with D perhaps matching TRBD2 (5 bases). Germline-derived CDR1 and CDR2 are SEHNR and FQNEAQ (reference sequence). Trimming shortened V by 1 base and J by 3 bases, and 13 bases separated the two germline ends. CDR3 length: 15 residues. The CDR3 loop reads CASSLVGGQNYEQYF. DNA for the CDR3: TGTGCCAGCAGCTTAGTAGGAGGCCAGAACTACGAGCAGTACTTC.